The 30 T cell receptor beta chains in this list originate from one sample, sequenced in a study of blood T cell repertoires in COVID-19. Sequenced by immunoSEQ multiplex PCR; TCRdb stores in-frame clones only, minus some. The table records almost 200,000 clones, around four fifths of them present only once. The sample taken for sequencing was peripheral blood. All receptors come from a man aged 55 to 70 with COVID-19, enrolled during active disease.

This chain connects TRBV3-1 (or the pseudogene TRBV3-2) to TRBJ1-2; 7 positions match TRBD1. This CDR3 region has 13 residues. CDR1 and CDR2 from the germline V gene are LGHDT and YNNKEL (reference sequence). V dropped 2 bases and J dropped 10; count of bases not matched to a gene: 7. The DNA for the CDR3 is TGTGCCAGCAGCCAAACGGGACAGTCGACCTACACCTTC. Translating gives CASSQTGQSTYTF.

Worth noting for this clone: The junction shows a germline mismatch at one end, possibly a read error. V is TRBV6-1 and J is TRBJ2-7; D not certain. CDR1 MNHNS and CDR2 SASEGT come from the germline V gene. The CDR3 contains 13 residues. CDR3 coding DNA: TGTGCCAGCAGTGAGAAAACAGCCTACGGGCAGTACTTC. This codes for CASSEKTAYGQYF.

V and J are TRBV7-9 and TRBJ1-3; D is unresolved. Germline V gene lookup returns CDR1 SEHNR and CDR2 FQNEAQ (reference sequence). The CDR3 loop spans 15 amino acids. Trimming removed 5 bases from V and 0 bases from J, with 11 bases in between. In nucleotides, the CDR3 is TGTGCCAGCAGCCCCAGACAAAACTCTGGAAACACCATATATTTT. It codes for CASSPRQNSGNTIYF. The full variable domain, its missing parts supplied by reference TRBV7-9 and TRBJ1-3, is DTGVSQNPRHKITKRGQNVTFRCDPISEHNRLYWYRQTLGQGPEFLTYFQNEAQLEKSRLLSDRFSAERPKGSFSTLEIQRTEQGDSAMYLCASSPRQNSGNTIYFGEGSWLTVV.

The chain employs TRBV21-1 and TRBJ2-7; the table names TRBD1, a call not compared with the DNA. TRBV21-1 is deemed a pseudogene. The CDR3 covers 18 residues. The CDR3 bases are TGTGCCAGCAGCAAAGAGACTGGAGGGACAGGGGGCCCCTACGAGCAGTACTTC. Its protein product is CASSKETGGTGGPYEQYF.

The rearrangement links TRBV30 to TRBJ1-2; D not certain. Germline lookup yields CDR1 GTSNPN and CDR2 SVGIG (reference sequence). The CDR3 contains 22 residues. Trimming cost V 0 bases and J 4 bases, with 36 bases left between them. The DNA of the CDR3 is TGTGCCTGGAGTGTATTGCCAACCCTCCCAGGCGCCGCCTCCGGGATTCCCTATGGCTACACCTTC. Its translation is CAWSVLPTLPGAASGIPYGYTF.

CDR3 DNA: TGCGCCAGCAGCCCTCGGGTCACAGGGGCCCAGACCTACGAGCAGTACTTC. It specifies CASSPRVTGAQTYEQYF. The chain combines TRBV4-3 with TRBJ2-7, with 7 bases matching TRBD1. The CDR3 is made up of 17 amino acids. From germline, CDR1 is LGHNA and CDR2 YSLEER. Trimming took 4 bases from V and 2 from J; bases not matched to a gene: 14.

The chain carries TRBV29-1 and TRBJ2-3; TRBD2 matches 7 bases. The V gene end was trimmed by 6 bases and the J gene end by 5 bases; junction bases not matched to a gene: 8. The CDR3 covers 13 residues. CDR1 is SQVTM and CDR2 is ANQGSEA in the germline V gene. CDR3 DNA: TGCAGCGTCCGCGGGGGTCAAAGAGATACGCAGTATTTT. Its protein is CSVRGGQRDTQYF.

The chain is built from TRBV6-1 and TRBJ1-5; TRBD1 matches 8 bases. The CDR3 runs to 15 residues. Germline trimming cut 3 bases from V and 4 bases from J; bases unmatched to any gene: 5. Germline lookup yields CDR1 MNHNS and CDR2 SASEGT. The CDR3 nucleotides are TGTGCCAGCAGTGAGACAGGGGCTTGGAATCAGCCCCAGCATTTT. Translating gives CASSETGAWNQPQHF.

The chain carries TRBV19 and TRBJ1-5; perhaps TRBD1 as D (5 bases). The length of the CDR3 is 15 residues. Per germline, CDR1 LNHDA and CDR2 SQIVND (reference sequence). The germline V and J ends were trimmed by 5 bases and 3 bases, with 14 bases remaining between them. This CDR3 reads CASSPAGGNNQPQHF. The CDR3 DNA sequence: TGTGCCAGTAGTCCGGCGGGGGGAAACAATCAGCCCCAGCATTTT.

The chain recombines TRBV2 with TRBJ1-2; possible D gene TRBD1, 5 bases. Trimming took 3 bases from V and 0 from J, leaving 11 bases between them. Germline CDR1 reads SNHLY; CDR2 reads FYNNEI. The CDR3 spans 15 residues. CDR3 in amino acids: CASSDDGGPNYGYTF. The CDR3 DNA reads as TGTGCCAGCAGTGACGACGGGGGACCTAACTATGGCTACACCTTC. Combining the CDR3 with reference TRBV2 and TRBJ1-2 gives the whole variable domain EPEVTQTPSHQVTQMGQEVILRCVPISNHLYFYWYRQILGQKVEFLVSFYNNEISEKSEIFDDQFSVERPDGSNFTLKIRSTKLEDSAMYFCASSDDGGPNYGYTFGSGTRLTVV.

The rearrangement joins TRBV5-1 to TRBJ2-3; 8 bases are a match to TRBD2. Germline CDR1 SGHRS, CDR2 YFSETQ. This CDR3 is built from 13 residues. J gave up 1 base and V 5 bases, and 0 bases lay outside the gene matches. CDR3 amino acids: CASSSGGTDTQYF. The CDR3 nucleotides are TGCGCCAGCAGTAGCGGGGGCACAGATACGCAGTATTTT.

The chain is built from TRBV5-6 and TRBJ2-2; no definite D call. Germline CDR1 is SGHDT and CDR2 is YYEEEE. The ends were cut back, 4 bases at V and 6 bases at J, with 7 bases in the middle. The CDR3 runs 12 residues. The CDR3 is CASSLPAGELFF. The CDR3 DNA reads as TGTGCCAGCAGCCTCCCCGCCGGGGAGCTGTTTTTT.

The chain links TRBV4-2 to TRBJ2-1; TRBD2 agrees at 7 bases. The germline V gene has CDR1 LGHNA and CDR2 YNFKEQ. With 1 base clipped from V and 0 bases from J, the junction kept 6 bases outside the gene matches. The length of the CDR3 is 17 residues. The CDR3 spells CASSQVLAESSYNEQFF. CDR3 nucleotides: TGTGCCAGCAGCCAAGTCCTAGCGGAGAGCTCCTACAATGAGCAGTTCTTC.

This clone was seen more than once but under ten times. The CDR3 DNA reads TGTGCCAGCAGCTTACAGGGGGCCGACACTGAAGCTTTCTTT. Translation: CASSLQGADTEAFF. The rearrangement uses TRBV7-2 and TRBJ1-1; 8 bases map to TRBD1. CDR1 is SGHTA, CDR2 FQGNSA, per germline. The CDR3 has 14 amino acids. Trimming at V came to 2 bases and at J to 3 bases, leaving 2 bases not matched to a gene.

The chain has TRBV10-3 and TRBJ2-2, with a tentative D call TRBD2 (5 bases). With 3 bases removed from V and 4 bases from J, the gap between germline ends came to 12 bases. Germline assignment: CDR1 ENHRY and CDR2 SYGVKD. The CDR3 extends over 15 amino acids. As DNA, the CDR3 is TGTGCCATCAGTGACCGCGGGTACGGCACCGGGGAGCTGTTTTTT. Residues: CAISDRGYGTGELFF.

This clone was seen once. The chain joins TRBV5-1 to TRBJ1-3; the match to TRBD1 covers 8 bases. V shed 7 bases and J 2 bases; nucleotides not matched to a gene: 2. Germline CDR1 is SGHRS and CDR2 is YFSETQ. CDR3 length: 13 residues. The CDR3 bases are TGCGCCAGCTGGACAGGGACTGGAAACACCATATATTTT. As protein: CASWTGTGNTIYF.

This clone was seen only once. The chain links TRBV6-6 to TRBJ2-7, with D perhaps TRBD2 (5 bases). Germline CDR1 reads MNHNY; CDR2 reads SVGAGI (reference sequence). The germline V and J ends were trimmed by 5 bases and 3 bases, with 8 bases remaining between them. The CDR3 is 12 amino acids. The CDR3, as DNA: TGTGCCAGCAGTCGGGGAGACTACGAGCAGTACTTC. Its protein is CASSRGDYEQYF.

The genes are TRBV25-1 and TRBJ1-1; D ambiguous. This CDR3 is built from 13 residues. Trimming left V 3 bases short and J 5 bases short, with 10 bases between. Germline CDR1 MGHDK, CDR2 SYGVNS. CDR3 in DNA: TGTGCCAGCAGTGAGCCGGGAAGGACTGAAGCTTTCTTT. Translating it yields CASSEPGRTEAFF.

This clone was picked up a small number of times. CDR3 sequence reads: CASSTGTGAGVTQYF. Written as DNA, the CDR3 is TGCGCCAGCAGCACCGGGACAGGGGCGGGAGTGACCCAGTACTTC. The chain uses TRBV5-1 and TRBJ2-5, with 10 bases that match TRBD1. CDR3 length: 15 amino acids. J was trimmed by 7 bases and V by 4 bases; bases with no gene match: 10. In germline, CDR1 is SGHRS, CDR2 YFSETQ.

This clone was found a few times. V is TRBV5-5 and J is TRBJ2-5; the match to TRBD2 covers 9 bases. Trimming removed 4 bases from V and 4 bases from J; junction bases left unmatched: 14. Germline V gene lookup returns CDR1 SGHKS and CDR2 YYEKEE (reference sequence). The CDR3 sequence is 17 residues long. The CDR3 nucleotides are TGTGCCAGCAGCGAGAAGGGGGGCGGGAGGGCCGGAGAGACCCAGTACTTC. Its translation is CASSEKGGGRAGETQYF.

This clone was seen once. The chain couples TRBV28 to TRBJ1-1; 7 bases are a match to TRBD1. After removal of 3 bases from V and 7 bases from J, the junction contained 5 bases not matched to a gene. The CDR3 spans 13 residues. Germline loops: CDR1 MDHEN, CDR2 SYDVKM. The CDR3 region has the DNA TGTGCCAGCAGTTTGACAGGGTACAGTGAAGCTTTCTTT. Translated: CASSLTGYSEAFF.

The chain carries TRBV6-5 and TRBJ1-1; D unresolved. This CDR3 contains 15 residues. Trimming cost V 2 bases and J 0 bases, with 10 bases left between them. The germline gives CDR1 MNHEY, CDR2 SVGAGI. DNA of the CDR3: TGTGCCAGCAGTTACGGGCCGCAGATGAACACTGAAGCTTTCTTT. Translation: CASSYGPQMNTEAFF.

This clone was recorded once. V gene TRBV19 combines with J gene TRBJ1-1, with D possibly TRBD1 on 5 matching bases. Germline V CDR1 and CDR2: LNHDA, SQIVND (reference sequence). The ends were cut back, 7 bases at V and 1 base at J, with 16 bases in the middle. The CDR3 has 15 amino acids. The CDR3 DNA reads TGTGCCAGTACCTCTTGGGGCATCGGGAACACTGAAGCTTTCTTT. Translating gives CASTSWGIGNTEAFF.

The chain combines TRBV10-2 with TRBJ2-7, with 8 bases identical to TRBD1. The germline CDR1 and CDR2 sequences are WSHSY and SAAADI. Trimming removed 2 bases from V and 5 bases from J; junction bases left unmatched: 8. The CDR3 spans 15 residues. The CDR3 spells CASSEVQGARHEQYF. CDR3 DNA sequence: TGCGCCAGCAGTGAGGTTCAGGGGGCGAGGCACGAGCAGTACTTC.

The chain recombines TRBV5-6 with TRBJ1-3; D may be TRBD1 (5 bases). The ends were cut back, 4 bases at V and 0 bases at J, with 14 bases in the middle. From germline, CDR1 is SGHDT and CDR2 YYEEEE. CDR3 length: 16 amino acids. The CDR3 here is CASSVGRGISGNTIYF. The CDR3 nucleotides read TGTGCCAGCAGCGTGGGCCGGGGGATCTCTGGAAACACCATATATTTT.

This chain joins TRBV5-1 and TRBJ1-1; D uncertain. The V gene lost 0 bases and the J gene lost 0 bases, with 6 bases spanning the gap. The CDR3 sequence is 14 residues long. The germline V gene has CDR1 SGHRS and CDR2 YFSETQ. The CDR3 here is CASSLDRLNTEAFF. In DNA form, the CDR3 reads TGCGCCAGCAGCTTGGACAGATTGAACACTGAAGCTTTCTTT.

This sequence joins TRBV3-1 (or the pseudogene TRBV3-2) and TRBJ1-4, with a possible D match to TRBD1 (5 bases). The V gene's germline CDR1 is LGHDT and CDR2 YNNKEL (reference sequence). V gave up 4 bases and J gave up 0 bases, with 15 bases separating them. This CDR3 is built from 17 residues. CDR3 in DNA: TGTGCCAGCAGCCCGTCCCAGGGTGGGGCAACTAATGAAAAACTGTTTTTT. Translated, it gives CASSPSQGGATNEKLFF.

The V and J genes are TRBV5-1 and TRBJ2-1; 8 nucleotides agree with TRBD2. This CDR3 spans 12 amino acids. V lost 4 bases, J lost 9 bases, and 3 bases stayed unmatched. Germline CDR1 and CDR2: SGHRS and YFSETQ. CDR3 amino acids: CASSPGLAEQFF. The DNA for the CDR3 is TGCGCCAGCAGCCCCGGACTAGCTGAGCAGTTCTTC.

The chain is built from TRBV30 and TRBJ1-5; TRBD1 agrees at 9 bases. Looked up from germline, CDR1 is GTSNPN and CDR2 is SVGIG (reference sequence). The CDR3 extends over 13 amino acids. J was trimmed by 11 bases and V by 1 base; bases with no gene match: 6. In DNA, the CDR3 is TGTGCCTGGAGTGCCGGACAGGGGTTGACCCAGCATTTT. Its protein product is CAWSAGQGLTQHF.

CDR3 region: CASSFGHQADTQYF. The CDR3 DNA reads as TGCGCCAGCAGCTTCGGCCATCAGGCAGATACGCAGTATTTT. The chain uses TRBV5-1 and TRBJ2-3; D gene uncertain. Trimming shortened V by 2 bases and J by 4 bases, and 11 bases separated the two germline ends. There are 14 residues in the CDR3. Germline CDR1 SGHRS, CDR2 YFSETQ. The variable domain in full, completed from reference TRBV5-1 and TRBJ2-3, reads KAGVTQTPRYLIKTRGQQVTLSCSPISGHRSVSWYQQTPGQGLQFLFEYFSETQRNKGNFPGRFSGRQFSNSRSEMNVSTLELGDSALYLCASSFGHQADTQYFGPGTRLTVL.